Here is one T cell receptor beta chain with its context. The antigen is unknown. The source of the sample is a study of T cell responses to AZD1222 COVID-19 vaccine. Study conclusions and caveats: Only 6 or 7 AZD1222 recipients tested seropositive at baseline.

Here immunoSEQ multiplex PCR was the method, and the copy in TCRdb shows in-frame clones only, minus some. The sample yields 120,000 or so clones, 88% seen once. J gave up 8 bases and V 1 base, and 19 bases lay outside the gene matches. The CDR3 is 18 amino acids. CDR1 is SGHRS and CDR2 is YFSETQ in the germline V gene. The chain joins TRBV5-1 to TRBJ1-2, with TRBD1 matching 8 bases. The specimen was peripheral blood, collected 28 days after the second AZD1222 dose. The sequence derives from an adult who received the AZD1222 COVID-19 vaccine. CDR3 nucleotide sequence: TGCGCCAGCAGCTTGTTTGCAGGGGGCTATGAGATGGTCTGGGGCTACACCTTC. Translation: CASSLFAGGYEMVWGYTF.